This T cell receptor (beta chain) came from a study of shared clonotypes between healthy human individuals (dated by TCRdb to the early 2020s). Background on the whole study: Two women and three men aged 18 to 49 years were included in the cohort. To increase sequencing depth and limit assay-specific biases, TCR repertoire library preparation and sequencing were carried out by different laboratories using diverse techniques. Between about 0.9 and 10 billion PBMCs per donor were obtained by leukapheresis. To estimate repertoire size and how much clonotype sharing occurs between individuals, the study deeply sequenced the blood TCR repertoires of about five healthy adults. General conclusions and limits of the study: Sampling was restricted to blood, and TCR repertoires in tissues likely differ from the TCR repertoires found in blood. Pairwise subsampling indicated that sequencing depth was expected to affect the degree of clonotype sharing among donors. The genetic and exposure-history diversity represented was limited by the small number of donors.

TCR CDR3 regions were amplified from genomic DNA by multiplex PCR using the deep immunoSEQ assay. Genomic DNA extracted from each cell subset was distributed evenly over all wells of several immunoSEQ 96-well plates, and each plate served as one replicate. Each replicate PCR for unsorted PBMC received about 310 ng genomic DNA, equal to 30,000 to 35,000 T cell genomes. Genomic DNA from unsorted PBMC was sequenced over ten immunoSEQ deep assay plates. Purified libraries were measured with a Qubit 3.0 fluorometer, size-checked on a Bioanalyzer 2100, and measured again with the KAPA Library Quantification kit. Each immunoSEQ 96-well plate was sequenced on its own single-read 150-cycle Illumina NextSeq 550 flow cell. In the authors' own workflow: Because only junctional sequences without quality scores were contained in the immunoSEQ output, filtering matching that applied to full-length reads could not be performed. Sequences were annotated with PyIR, a Python wrapper for IgBLAST v1.9, and V/J genes and CDR3 were assigned using IMGT germline references. Any read was removed if the V/J assignment was weak (E-value above 1e-6), the CDR3 was missing, or the read contained stop codons, out-of-frame junctions, or ambiguous translated residues. V3J clonotypes were defined as sequences sharing an identical inferred V gene, J gene, and CDR3 amino acid sequence. Percentage overlap between repertoires was calculated by dividing the number of shared unique clonotypes by the size of the smaller repertoire. RTK rarefaction, the Chao1 estimator, and Recon v2.1 estimates of unobserved clonotypes were used to assess repertoire richness. TCRdb stores this immuneACCESS table with in-frame sequences only. Part of the clones is absent; in the studies checked, under half of the shortfall reflects unresolved V genes, and no reason is known for the rest. That table furnishes V, J and clone size, whereas the DNA furnished D and trimming. The sample table holds hundreds of thousands of clones, of which around 77% were seen once. The ten largest make up around 12% of the sample.

For this clone: The antigen this receptor binds is unknown. The sample holds no much larger clone one base away, and base qualities are not on file.

The donors were healthy, HIV-negative adults with no recently reported acute infections or vaccinations. Every donor was a Caucasian adult residing in Nashville, Tennessee, USA. In the unsorted samples, around 81 million PBMCs were counted, and genomic DNA was extracted using the QIAamp DNA Blood Mini kit. Blood was obtained by leukapheresis, after which PBMCs were separated by Ficoll-Histopaque density gradient centrifugation and cryopreserved in liquid nitrogen vapor phase. The CDR3 holds 15 amino acids from the cysteine to the phenylalanine. This entry keeps only the CDR3 DNA: 45 bases, framed from base 1. From the germline V gene, CDR1 is MDHEN and CDR2 is SYDVKM. V is clipped by 3 bases and J by 1 base, and the sequence between their germline boundaries is 10 bases long.

What was sequenced was PBMCs. The receptor comes from a woman aged 40 to 49 in good health. Some clones in this sample may be carry-over from other donors' samples. The chain links TRBV28 with TRBJ1-5; the D segment cannot be called with confidence. In nucleotides, the sequence is TGTGCCAGCAGTTTTGCTGGGCAGAGCAATCAGCCCCAGCATTTT. Translated, this is CASSFAGQSNQPQHF.